This T cell receptor beta chain is from a study of regulatory T cells in long-lasting Graves disease (dated by TCRdb to 2020 to 2022). About the study as a whole: In the newly diagnosed Graves' disease group, patients had been taking antithyroid drugs for less than 3 months. This study used TCR sequencing and RNA sequencing of peripheral blood to compare persistent Graves' disease patients against newly diagnosed Graves' disease patients. The study was conducted in China and was registered as a clinical trial. A total of some 33 samples were covered by TCR sequencing, comprising some 13 persistent and about 20 newly diagnosed Graves' disease patients. Overall results and qualifications from the work: Persistent disease showed preferential use of TRBV28, TRBJ1-2 and TRBJ2-5, whereas newly diagnosed disease favored TRBV20-1 and TRBJ2-1. Only the TCR beta chain was sequenced and analyzed. Only peripheral blood was studied, because thyroid tissue, the primary lesion, was inaccessible. More public clonotypes were shared among persistent patients (roughly 2,700) than among newly diagnosed patients (under 1,000). The small sample size was acknowledged by the authors as a limitation that may reduce accuracy. Lower TCR Shannon entropy and fewer highly expanded clones were observed in persistent Graves' disease patients than in newly diagnosed patients, which suggested clonal expansion.

This clonotype was found many times. What antigen it recognizes has not been identified. The input lacks base qualities; no much larger clone sits a single base away. The meaning of the sample's time point label: newly diagnosed GD, antithyroid drugs for less than 3 months. For both TCR sequencing and RNA sequencing, RNA was extracted from PBMCs in TRIzol. The diagnosis of Graves' disease followed American Thyroid Association guidelines. Recruitment of patients was carried out at an endocrinology department in Xi'an, China. Each patient gave about 9.1 milliliters of peripheral blood, collected in an EDTA anticoagulant tube. Ficoll Paque Plus density gradient separation was used to isolate PBMCs, and no further T cell sorting was done. An Agilent 2100 Bioanalyzer and agarose gel were used to assess RNA quality, and a NanoDrop 2000 was used to measure RNA concentration. Reading the germline V gene (reference sequence) gives CDR1 DFQATT and CDR2 SNEGSKA. From V the trimming removes 6 bases and from J it removes 2 bases, while the gene matches leave 6 bases of the junction unaccounted for. Including the terminal cysteine and phenylalanine, the CDR3 comprises 14 residues. Here the CDR3 DNA is all that survives: 42 bases in frame from base 1.

The library was generated by multiplex PCR. TCRdb names Illumina HiSeq 4000 as the instrument used. CDR3 regions were amplified by Arm-PCR with iRepertoire HTBI primers to construct TCR beta libraries. Gel purification was performed on PCR products prior to sequencing. The paper's processing steps were these. Gene usage analysis of CDR3 amino acid clonotypes relied on the roughly 60 TRBV and around 14 TRBJ segments identified across samples. Filtered high-quality paired reads were merged into contigs using COPE and FqMerger. BLAST was used to align contigs to IMGT TRBV, TRBD and TRBJ reference genes, and CDR3 was defined according to IMGT. Any clonotype with a frequency above 0.1% was classified as a highly expanded clone. Repertoire diversity was measured by Shannon entropy, and V-J evenness by the Gini coefficient. A clonotype was considered public if more than one individual shared it. TCRdb reran the public reads through fastp at Q25 and MiXCR, keeping productive beta chains. Entries that share a CDR3 protein sequence are merged under the most common genes and DNA. It is TCRdb's table, rather than the study itself, that gives the V and J calls and clone size. This sample has 300,000 to 400,000 distinct CDR3 sequences in its table, and around 17% of those were observed once. Jointly, the top ten make up roughly 29% of the sample.

The same specimen was also included in a second study, on T cells in Graves' hyperthyroidism and ophthalmopathy. As that second paper reports: Stable Graves' hyperthyroidism was defined as the absence of progression to ophthalmopathy over 18 months of follow-up. The hyperthyroidism patients were between 18 and 65 years old and newly diagnosed, with a disease duration of less than 2 months. Exclusion was applied to patients with uncontrolled infections, other autoimmune diseases, pregnancy or lactation. Diagnoses were established on the basis of clinical symptoms, serum thyroxine and TRAb, thyroid ultrasound, and orbital computed tomography. For the first round of RT-PCR on the TCR CDR3, the HTBI primer set was used together with the Qiagen OneStep RT-PCR kit. Most expanded thyroid clonotypes (frequency above 0.001) were also detected in blood, suggesting blood repertoires may reflect thyroid immune responses. A model built on a 13 V-J signature distinguished ophthalmopathy from stable hyperthyroidism, reaching around 87% sensitivity and around 81% specificity in cross-validation and 80%/75% in testing. In validation, the model predicted progression to ophthalmopathy with 55% to 71% sensitivity and roughly 75% specificity, a median of roughly seven months before onset. TCR V-J signatures able to tell the groups apart were searched for in a discovery cohort of some 100 patients, of whom 43 had Graves' ophthalmopathy and around 56 had stable Graves' hyperthyroidism. An independent validation cohort of fewer than 20 hyperthyroidism patients and roughly 16 patients who later progressed to ophthalmopathy tested prospective prediction of ophthalmopathy. For training and testing, the 95 to 100 patients in the discovery cohort were randomly divided in a 7:3 ratio. In roughly six Graves' hyperthyroidism patients, the study also compared T-cell repertoires from thyroid tissue with T-cell repertoires from blood. Following sampling, methimazole starting at 30 mg daily was given to hyperthyroidism patients, and high-dose intravenous methylprednisolone was given to ophthalmopathy patients. Libraries were constructed in a second round of multiplex PCR, after which size selection and purification were performed. The libraries were sequenced on an Illumina HiSeq2000 using paired-end 100 bp reads. Raw data were processed with SOAPnuke, discarding reads with adapters, uncalled bases, mean Phred below 15, or no exact constant-primer or identifier match. COPE v1.2.5 was used to merge high-quality paired reads, and clonotypes were defined as unique nucleotide sequences. MiTCR v1.1 was used to align clonotypes to the IMGT TRBV, TRBD and TRBJ reference segments. The analysis included only V-J combinations with a frequency above 0.0001, which together covered around 99% of the repertoires. The TCS score was defined as the ratio of F50 (clonal expansion) to E x V (chaos), calculated using BLOSUM62-based TCRdist between CDR3 peptides within each V-J. Welch's t-statistics and random forest reduced fewer than 600 V-J features to 13, which were used in a naive Bayes classifier (R e1071). Sample size was not statistically predetermined, and blinding of investigators to group allocation was not performed. According to the paper, TCR Vbeta CDR3 sequencing was carried out on 135 peripheral blood samples, which came from over 40 ophthalmopathy, fewer than 80 hyperthyroidism and about 17 progressor patients.

The V and J segments used are TRBV20-1 and TRBJ2-3; TRBD1 aligns with 9 central bases. The clonotype originates from a man aged 35 to 55 with Graves disease. Donor details come from another sample of the same person, matched by shared clones. This sample comprised peripheral blood mononuclear cells (PBMCs), obtained at new diagnosis, from a patient treated with antithyroid drugs. Here is the DNA: TGCAGTGCCGCAGACAGGGGGGTCACAGATACGCAGTATTTT. This encodes CSAADRGVTDTQYF.